Listed below are T cell receptor beta chains from one sample, sequenced in a study of post-analysis software for immune sequencing data. TCRdb analysed the PCR reads with MiXCR anew, one entry per CDR3 protein. Found here are about 500,000 distinct CDR3 sequences, under 55% of them singletons; the top ten hold 12%. Sequences were obtained from blood. The receptors were sampled from a girl between 10 and 17 years old with multiple sclerosis. Each CDR3 is given without its conserved first and last residue.

V gene: TRBV18
CDR3 protein: ASSRTIRQTGETQY

V gene: TRBV3-1
CDR3 protein: ASSQQFFMRGGSYNEQY

V gene: TRBV12-5
CDR3 protein: ASGLSPRTGTNFNEQF

V gene: TRBV6-6
CDR3 protein: ASSYAMAVNEQF

V gene: TRBV29-1
CDR3 protein: SARGTGNEKLF

V gene: TRBV20-1
CDR3 protein: SARDGTSVYNEQF

V gene: TRBV24-1
CDR3 protein: ATSDVAGGPRETQY

V gene: TRBV11-3
CDR3 protein: ASSLGTTSGSYNEQF

V gene: TRBV12-3/TRBV12-4
CDR3 protein: ASSPLAGLPGEQY

V gene: TRBV6-4
CDR3 protein: ASSAGGYSGANVLT

V gene: TRBV3-1
CDR3 protein: ASSQGTGGLSNIQY

V gene: TRBV11-1
CDR3 protein: ASSLGLAESYNEQF

V gene: TRBV3-1
CDR3 protein: ASSPGTSGRAGVEQF

V gene: TRBV6-5
CDR3 protein: ASSSQLAGHNEQF

V gene: TRBV20-1
CDR3 protein: SARDYGGSGQQY

V gene: TRBV20-1
CDR3 protein: SARGTSGIVYEQF

V gene: TRBV6-4
CDR3 protein: ASSQGASGTDTQY

V gene: TRBV12-3/TRBV12-4
CDR3 protein: ASRPTGSTYEQY

V gene: TRBV12-5
CDR3 protein: ASGPIAGPYNEQF

V gene: TRBV12-3/TRBV12-4
CDR3 protein: ASSFTSENTDTQY

V gene: TRBV7-8
CDR3 protein: ASSSREGMGYQETQY

V gene: TRBV20-1
CDR3 protein: SALRQSRADTQY

V gene: TRBV3-1
CDR3 protein: ASSQIGQMYQETQY

V gene: TRBV29-1
CDR3 protein: SRGYRGNEQF

V gene: TRBV5-1
CDR3 protein: ASSPGLEEQY

V gene: TRBV20-1
CDR3 protein: SAKKADNEQF

V gene: TRBV7-2
CDR3 protein: ASSTNPQAF

V gene: TRBV7-6
CDR3 protein: ASSPATGGIETQY

V gene: TRBV20-1
CDR3 protein: SAWGGSTDTQY